The next 4 T cell receptor beta chains were all read from a single sample in a study of shared clonotypes between healthy human individuals. Repertoires were generated with immunoSEQ multiplex PCR, while TCRdb's copy carries only in-frame clones and drops some. Among some 2.4 million clones, roughly 93% were seen once, and the ten largest hold more than 0.35%. Source material: naive CD4+ T cells from PBMCs. Described subset: CD45RA+ positively selected. These receptors were obtained from a man in his late teens or twenties in good health. Some clones in this sample may be carry-over from other donors' samples.

The J gene is TRBJ1-2, the V gene TRBV6-4; TRBD1 matches at 8 bases. Germline loops: CDR1 MRHNA, CDR2 SNTAGT. The CDR3 covers 13 residues. The V and J ends lost 6 bases and 8 bases, in that order; junction bases with no gene match: 8. The CDR3 DNA sequence: TGTGCCAGCAGCGTCGGACAGGGCAGCGGCTACACCTTC. It specifies CASSVGQGSGYTF.

The chain carries TRBV6-5 and TRBJ1-5; the D gene is possibly TRBD1 (6 bases). Trimming shortened V by 6 bases and J by 5 bases, and 17 bases separated the two germline ends. The CDR3 totals 15 residues. Germline loops: CDR1 MNHEY, CDR2 SVGAGI. CDR3 sequence reads: CASRNRARYDQPQHF. DNA for the CDR3: TGTGCCAGCAGGAACAGGGCTCGGTACGATCAGCCCCAGCATTTT.

This chain uses TRBV6-5 with TRBJ2-5, with no clear D. CDR1 and CDR2 (germline): MNHEY, SVGAGI. Trimming removed 0 bases from V and 1 base from J, with 9 bases in between. This CDR3 comprises 15 residues. Here the CDR3 reads CASSYSSSLQETQYF. Written as DNA, the CDR3 is TGTGCCAGCAGTTACTCGAGTTCCCTCCAAGAGACCCAGTACTTC.

This chain joins TRBV4-1 and TRBJ2-7; the D gene is possibly TRBD1 (5 bases). CDR1 and CDR2 (germline): MGHRA, YSYEKL. This CDR3 comprises 15 residues. Trimming cost V 1 base and J 3 bases, with 13 bases left between them. DNA of the CDR3: TGCGCCAGCAGCCAAGGGGGCCCGTCTTACTACGAGCAGTACTTC. As protein: CASSQGGPSYYEQYF.